This TCR beta chain stems from a study of T cells in localized non-small cell lung cancer. Generated by immunoSEQ multiplex PCR, the TCRdb table keeps only in-frame clones and is missing some. The repertoire holds tens of thousands of clones, with around 80% as singletons. This clone was found a few times. No antigen is known for it. Study-wide findings and caveats: Uninvolved adjacent lung had higher T cell clonality than tumor and all other tissues. One tumor region alone was sequenced, and heterogeneity therefore remains possible. Longer overall survival was linked to higher blood T cell density. Adjacent lung exhibited a median of about 56 among the 100 most abundant tumor clones.

V was cut by 0 bases and J by 4 bases, with 3 bases left in between. There are 12 residues in the CDR3. Germline lookup yields CDR1 MGHRA and CDR2 YSYEKL. The rearrangement joins TRBV4-1 to TRBJ1-1; no firm D call. This TCR was recovered from a male donor aged 60 or over with stage II squamous cell lung carcinoma. The input for sequencing was peripheral blood, taken before any cancer treatment. The CDR3 bases are TGCGCCAGCAGCCAAGAGCCCACTGAAGCTTTCTTT. Translated: CASSQEPTEAFF.